This T cell receptor beta chain is drawn from a study of T cell responses to AZD1222 COVID-19 vaccine. Study-level findings and limits: Most donors were white British and more were female, and clonal diversity was possibly underestimated. Nearly half of unique spike-specific TCRs reportedly avoided B.1.351 and B.1.1.7 mutated regions.

Clones were read by immunoSEQ multiplex PCR, and TCRdb kept only the in-frame ones, dropping some. Counted here are tens of thousands of clones, around 90% occurring once; the ten biggest clones make up about 20%. A note on this clone: What it binds is not known.

Germline V lookup: CDR1 MGHRA, CDR2 YSYEKL. Germline trimming cut 1 base from V and 4 bases from J; bases unmatched to any gene: 2. This CDR3 has 15 amino acids. The chain has TRBV4-1 and TRBJ1-4; 8 nucleotides agree with TRBD1. The input for sequencing was peripheral blood, taken on day 0 of AZD1222 vaccination. This TCR came from an adult in good health. CDR3 nucleotides: TGCGCCAGCAGCCAAGCGGGACAGGTTAATGAAAAACTGTTTTTT. As protein: CASSQAGQVNEKLFF.